The clone carrying this T cell receptor beta chain was counted many times. The sample is drawn from a study of T cells in Graves' hyperthyroidism and ophthalmopathy. Amplification of TCR beta CDR3 regions was performed using RNA transcripts as template. Carried out on the TCR CDR3, a first-round RT-PCR used the HTBI primer set. One entry per CDR3 protein, called by TCRdb with MiXCR from the multiplex PCR reads. The sample lists a few hundred thousand distinct CDR3 sequences, approximately 15% occurring once. The sample was blood. This clonotype was sampled from a woman between 18 and 29 years old with Graves' hyperthyroidism that later progressed to Graves' ophthalmopathy.

CDR3 sequence: CASSIGTVPNYGYTF. In DNA, the CDR3 is TGTGCCAGCAGCATTGGGACAGTACCTAACTATGGCTACACCTTC. The chain recombines TRBV7-2 with TRBJ1-2, with 7 bases fitting TRBD1. V lost 5 bases, J lost 0 bases, and 6 bases stayed unmatched. The germline V gene has CDR1 SGHTA and CDR2 FQGNSA. The CDR3 spans 15 residues.